This T cell receptor (beta chain) was identified during a study of blood T cell repertoires in COVID-19. The table came from immunoSEQ multiplex PCR; TCRdb's copy has only in-frame clones and leaves some out. The table includes under 200,000 clones, 70% to 90% detected once. Trimming removed 3 bases from V and 8 bases from J, with 11 bases in between. CDR1 is MNHNS, CDR2 SASEGT, per germline. The CDR3 covers 14 residues. The sample consisted of peripheral blood. The sequence derives from a man aged 60 to 75 with active or convalescent COVID-19. The rearrangement links TRBV6-1 to TRBJ1-6, with D unresolved. The DNA for the CDR3 is TGTGCCAGCAGTGAGCGGCAGAGCGATTCACCCCTCCACTTT. Translation: CASSERQSDSPLHF.